Each of the 5 T cell receptor beta chains below was sequenced from the same sample in a study of blood T cell repertoires in COVID-19. Produced via immunoSEQ multiplex PCR; TCRdb's table is partial and in-frame only. There are 200,000 to 250,000 clones in the sample; roughly 79% occur only once, and roughly 8% lies in the top ten. Sequencing was done on a sample of peripheral blood. The receptors derive from a woman of 80 years or more with COVID-19, enrolled during active disease.

This clone was detected once. The chain combines TRBV7-2 with TRBJ2-1; maybe TRBD2 (5 bases). The V gene lost 2 bases and the J gene lost 7 bases, with 9 bases spanning the gap. This CDR3 has 13 residues. The germline V gene has CDR1 SGHTA and CDR2 FQGNSA. The CDR3: CASSLPGSNEQFF. CDR3 DNA sequence: TGTGCCAGCAGCTTACCGGGGAGTAATGAGCAGTTCTTC.

The chain uses TRBV5-1 and TRBJ2-7; 8 bases fit TRBD1. The germline V gene has CDR1 SGHRS and CDR2 YFSETQ. V lost 0 bases and J lost 4; bases outside the gene matches: 6. This CDR3 contains 15 residues. Here the CDR3 reads CASSLADRGGYEQYF. CDR3 DNA: TGCGCCAGCAGCTTGGCCGACAGGGGTGGGTACGAGCAGTACTTC.

The V gene is TRBV11-2, the J gene TRBJ1-1; D unclear. Between the trimmed V and J ends, which lost 2 bases and 6 bases, there was a span of 10 bases. The CDR3 contains 13 residues. The germline gives CDR1 SGHAT, CDR2 FQNNGV. The CDR3 nucleotides are TGTGCCAGCAGCTTATTTCCCGGGGCTGAAGCTTTCTTT. Residues: CASSLFPGAEAFF.

CDR3 region: CASGDRGLEGYTF. In DNA, the CDR3 is TGTGCCAGCGGGGACAGGGGGCTGGAGGGCTACACCTTC. The chain combines TRBV6-5 with TRBJ1-2; 12 bases line up with TRBD1. CDR1 is MNHEY and CDR2 is SVGAGI in the germline V gene. This CDR3 comprises 13 residues. The trim removed 8 bases at V and 8 bases at J, leaving 6 bases unmatched.

This chain links TRBV6-1 with TRBJ1-1, with D hard to call. Germline CDR1 reads MNHNS; CDR2 reads SASEGT. V lost 3 bases, J lost 5 bases, and 16 bases lay in between. The length of the CDR3 is 15 residues. The CDR3 spells CASSELTLAGTEAFF. The CDR3 nucleotides read TGTGCCAGCAGTGAGTTAACTTTGGCGGGGACTGAAGCTTTCTTT.